This TCR beta chain was captured in a study of control samples from healthy donors and cancer patients. CDR3 length: 12 amino acids. Germline CDR1 reads SQVTM; CDR2 reads ANQGSEA. The table came from immunoSEQ multiplex PCR; TCRdb's copy has only in-frame clones and leaves some out. The sample consists of around 150,000 clones, 70% to 90% of them appearing once. The sample consisted of blood. The sequence was collected from a man aged 25 to 45 in good health. This chain links TRBV29-1 with TRBJ2-5; TRBD1 agrees at 11 bases. The CDR3 DNA follows: TGCAGTGGAGGGACAGGGGGAAAGACCCAGTACTTC. This sequence encodes CSGGTGGKTQYF. The full variable domain, completed using reference TRBV29-1 and TRBJ2-5, is SAVISQKPSRDICQRGTSLTIQCQVDSQVTMMFWYRQQPGQSLTLIATANQGSEATYESGFVIDKFPISRPNLTFSTLTVSNMSPEDSSIYLCSGGTGGKTQYFGPGTRLLVL.